Included here is one TCR beta chain sequence, with context. Its antigen is unidentified. The PCR employed 60 Vbeta primers together with 13 Jbeta primers. As originally analysed: Unique TCR beta chains totaled some 80 million in a later count, with some 10 million of them shared. Assay: immunoSEQ multiplex PCR; the TCRdb copy retains only in-frame clones and omits some. The DNA was the basis for D and trimming; V, J and clone size are from that table. This sample contains over 60,000 clones. This CDR3 region has 12 residues. The germline V and J ends were trimmed by 5 bases and 5 bases, with 10 bases remaining between them. Germline V gene data show CDR1 as SGHTS and CDR2 as YDEGEE. The data stem from a study of cytomegalovirus exposure and HLA in healthy donors. Study in general: From donors who were HLA-typed, an early data release held 75 million to 85 million unique TCRs. The Caucasian-associated ancestry cluster held roughly 78% of a few hundred genotyped donors. The study's findings and limits: Reported findings show TCR beta sequences accurately forecast HLA-A and HLA-B alleles in most subjects.

This rearrangement joins TRBV5-8 to TRBJ1-1; possibly TRBD1 for D (5 bases). This receptor was taken from a female donor in good health and CMV-seropositive. Sequences were obtained from PBMCs. The CDR3 protein is CASRGVMTEAFF. CDR3 sequence (DNA): TGTGCCAGCAGAGGGGTCATGACTGAAGCTTTCTTT.